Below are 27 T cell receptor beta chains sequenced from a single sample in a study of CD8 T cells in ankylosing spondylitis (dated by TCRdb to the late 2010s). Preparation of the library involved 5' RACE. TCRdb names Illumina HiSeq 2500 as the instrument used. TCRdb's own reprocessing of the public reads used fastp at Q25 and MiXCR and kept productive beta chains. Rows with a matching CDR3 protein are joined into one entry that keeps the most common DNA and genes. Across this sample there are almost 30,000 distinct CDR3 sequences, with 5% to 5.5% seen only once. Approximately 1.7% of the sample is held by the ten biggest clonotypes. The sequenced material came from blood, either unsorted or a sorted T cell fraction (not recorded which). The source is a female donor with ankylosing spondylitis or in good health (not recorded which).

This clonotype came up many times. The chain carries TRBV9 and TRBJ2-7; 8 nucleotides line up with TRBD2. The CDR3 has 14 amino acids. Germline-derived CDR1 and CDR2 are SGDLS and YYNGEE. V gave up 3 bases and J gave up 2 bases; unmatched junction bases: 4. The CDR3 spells CASSASGGAYEQYF. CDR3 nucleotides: TGTGCCAGCAGCGCCTCGGGGGGGGCCTACGAGCAGTACTTC. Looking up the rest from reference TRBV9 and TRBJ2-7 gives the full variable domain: DSGVTQTPKHLITATGQRVTLRCSPRSGDLSVYWYQQSLDQGLQFLIQYYNGEERAKGNILERFSAQQFPDLHSELNLSSLELGDSALYFCASSASGGAYEQYFGPGTRLTVT.

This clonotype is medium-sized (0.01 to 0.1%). The CDR3 reads CASSVDGVFRTEAFF. CDR3 coding DNA: TGTGCCAGCAGCGTAGACGGGGTTTTTCGCACTGAAGCTTTCTTT. This chain connects TRBV9 to TRBJ1-1; no clear D. CDR1 and CDR2 (germline): SGDLS, YYNGEE. The CDR3 is 15 amino acids. Trimming took 0 bases from V and 4 from J, leaving 13 bases between them.

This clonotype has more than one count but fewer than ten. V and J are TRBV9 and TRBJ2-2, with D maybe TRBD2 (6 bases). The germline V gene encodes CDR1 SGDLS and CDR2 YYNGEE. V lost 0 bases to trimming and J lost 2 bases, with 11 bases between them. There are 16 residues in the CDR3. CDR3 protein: CASSVGRGYNTGELFF. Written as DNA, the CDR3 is TGTGCCAGCAGCGTAGGGCGGGGTTATAACACCGGGGAGCTGTTTTTT.

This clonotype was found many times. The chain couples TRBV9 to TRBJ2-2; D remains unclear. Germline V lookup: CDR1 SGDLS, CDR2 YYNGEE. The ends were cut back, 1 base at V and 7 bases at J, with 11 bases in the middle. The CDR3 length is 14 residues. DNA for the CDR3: TGTGCCAGCAGCGTATCTCCCTCGGGCGGGGAGCTGTTTTTT. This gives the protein CASSVSPSGGELFF.

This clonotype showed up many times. CDR3 region: CASSVDGVGDYSPLHF. CDR3 in DNA: TGTGCCAGCAGCGTAGATGGAGTGGGGGATTATTCACCCCTCCACTTT. The rearrangement links TRBV9 to TRBJ1-6, with D maybe TRBD1 (5 bases). Germline V gives CDR1 SGDLS, CDR2 YYNGEE. The CDR3 totals 16 residues. Trimming left V 0 bases short and J 8 bases short, with 15 bases between.

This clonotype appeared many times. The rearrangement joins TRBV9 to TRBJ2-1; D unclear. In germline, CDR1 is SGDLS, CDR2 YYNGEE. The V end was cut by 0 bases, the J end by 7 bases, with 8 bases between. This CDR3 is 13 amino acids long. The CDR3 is CASSVEMGNEQFF. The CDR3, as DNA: TGTGCCAGCAGCGTAGAGATGGGGAATGAGCAGTTCTTC.

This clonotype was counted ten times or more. CDR3 loop: CASSVAVSDTQYF. The DNA of the CDR3 is TGTGCCAGCAGCGTAGCCGTAAGCGATACGCAGTATTTT. The chain combines TRBV9 with TRBJ2-3; no definite D call. Trimming stripped 0 bases from V and 6 bases from J, with 8 bases between. The germline V gene encodes CDR1 SGDLS and CDR2 YYNGEE. The CDR3 spans 13 residues.

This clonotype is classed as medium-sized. Here the CDR3 reads CASSVGGAGAIYF. In nucleotides, the CDR3 is TGTGCCAGCAGCGTCGGAGGGGCGGGCGCCATATATTTT. The chain uses TRBV9 and TRBJ1-3; D possibly corresponds to TRBD1 (5 bases). The germline V gene encodes CDR1 SGDLS and CDR2 YYNGEE. V gave up 2 bases and J gave up 11 bases, with 14 bases separating them. The CDR3 runs to 13 residues.

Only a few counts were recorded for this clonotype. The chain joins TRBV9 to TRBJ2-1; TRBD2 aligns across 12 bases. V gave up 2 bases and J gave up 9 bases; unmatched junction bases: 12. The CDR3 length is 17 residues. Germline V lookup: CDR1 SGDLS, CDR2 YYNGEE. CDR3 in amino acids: CASSVSPTSGSTGEQFF. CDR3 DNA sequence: TGTGCCAGCAGCGTCTCTCCGACTAGCGGGAGCACCGGTGAGCAGTTCTTC.

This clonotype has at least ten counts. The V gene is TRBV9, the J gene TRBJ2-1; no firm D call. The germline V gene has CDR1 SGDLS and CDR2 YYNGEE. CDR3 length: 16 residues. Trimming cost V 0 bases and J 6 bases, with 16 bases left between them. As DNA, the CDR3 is TGTGCCAGCAGCGTAGTTCCTATCACGCCTCTCAATGAGCAGTTCTTC. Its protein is CASSVVPITPLNEQFF. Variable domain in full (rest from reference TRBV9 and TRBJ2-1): DSGVTQTPKHLITATGQRVTLRCSPRSGDLSVYWYQQSLDQGLQFLIQYYNGEERAKGNILERFSAQQFPDLHSELNLSSLELGDSALYFCASSVVPITPLNEQFFGPGTRLTVL.

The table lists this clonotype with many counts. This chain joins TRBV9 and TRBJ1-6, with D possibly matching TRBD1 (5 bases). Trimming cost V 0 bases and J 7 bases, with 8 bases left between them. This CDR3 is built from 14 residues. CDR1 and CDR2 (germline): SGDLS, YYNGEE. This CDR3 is CASSVGRENSPLHF. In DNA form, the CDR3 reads TGTGCCAGCAGCGTAGGCAGGGAAAATTCACCCCTCCACTTT. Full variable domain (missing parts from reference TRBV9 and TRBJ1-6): DSGVTQTPKHLITATGQRVTLRCSPRSGDLSVYWYQQSLDQGLQFLIQYYNGEERAKGNILERFSAQQFPDLHSELNLSSLELGDSALYFCASSVGRENSPLHFGNGTRLTVT.

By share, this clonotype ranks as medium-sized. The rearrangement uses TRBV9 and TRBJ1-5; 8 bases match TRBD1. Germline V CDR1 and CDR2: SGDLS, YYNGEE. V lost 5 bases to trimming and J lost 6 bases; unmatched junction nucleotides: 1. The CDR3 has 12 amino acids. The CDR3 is CASSTGGQPQHF. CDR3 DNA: TGTGCCAGCAGTACAGGGGGTCAGCCCCAGCATTTT.

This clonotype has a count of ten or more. The CDR3 DNA follows: TGTGCCAGCAGCAGCGCCGGGAGAACCAGCACAGATACGCAGTATTTT. The encoded protein is CASSSAGRTSTDTQYF. The J gene is TRBJ2-3, the V gene TRBV9; possible D gene TRBD2, 6 bases. Germline assignment: CDR1 SGDLS and CDR2 YYNGEE. The CDR3 sequence is 16 residues long. V was shortened by 4 bases and J by 0 bases, with 15 bases between the two germline ends. The complete variable domain, with remaining parts taken from reference TRBV9 and TRBJ2-3, reads DSGVTQTPKHLITATGQRVTLRCSPRSGDLSVYWYQQSLDQGLQFLIQYYNGEERAKGNILERFSAQQFPDLHSELNLSSLELGDSALYFCASSSAGRTSTDTQYFGPGTRLTVL.

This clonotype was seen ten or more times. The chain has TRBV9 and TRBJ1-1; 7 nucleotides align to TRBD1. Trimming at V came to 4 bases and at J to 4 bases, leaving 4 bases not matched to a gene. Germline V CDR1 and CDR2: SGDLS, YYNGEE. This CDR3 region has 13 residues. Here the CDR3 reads CASSTSGGTEAFF. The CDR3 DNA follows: TGTGCCAGCAGCACCTCAGGGGGCACTGAAGCTTTCTTT.

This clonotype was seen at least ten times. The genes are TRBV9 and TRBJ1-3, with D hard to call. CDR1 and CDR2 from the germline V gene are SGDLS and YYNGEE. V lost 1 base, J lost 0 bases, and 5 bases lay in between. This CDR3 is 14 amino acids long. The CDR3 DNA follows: TGTGCCAGCAGCGTAACTTTCTCTGGAAACACCATATATTTT. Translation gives CASSVTFSGNTIYF.

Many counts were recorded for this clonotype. The CDR3 DNA follows: TGTGCCAGCAGCCTAAGGGGCCTGGCAGATACGCAGTATTTT. Translated: CASSLRGLADTQYF. This rearrangement joins TRBV9 to TRBJ2-3, with D perhaps TRBD1 (5 bases). Trimming cost V 4 bases and J 4 bases, with 13 bases left between them. Germline loops: CDR1 SGDLS, CDR2 YYNGEE. The length of the CDR3 is 14 residues. The full variable domain, completed using reference TRBV9 and TRBJ2-3, is DSGVTQTPKHLITATGQRVTLRCSPRSGDLSVYWYQQSLDQGLQFLIQYYNGEERAKGNILERFSAQQFPDLHSELNLSSLELGDSALYFCASSLRGLADTQYFGPGTRLTVL.

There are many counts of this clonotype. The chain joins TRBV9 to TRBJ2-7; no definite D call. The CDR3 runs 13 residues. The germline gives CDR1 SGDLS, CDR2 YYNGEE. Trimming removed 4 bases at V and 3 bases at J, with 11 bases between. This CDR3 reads CASSLGDVYEQYF. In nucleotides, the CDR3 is TGTGCCAGCAGCCTCGGAGACGTCTACGAGCAGTACTTC.

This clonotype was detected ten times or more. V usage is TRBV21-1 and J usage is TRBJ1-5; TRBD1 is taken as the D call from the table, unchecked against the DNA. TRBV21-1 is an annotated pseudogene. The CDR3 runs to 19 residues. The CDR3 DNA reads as TGTGCCAGCAGCAAAGCGCTTGGGTGTTTACAGGGGCCGTGTCAGCCCCAGCATTTT. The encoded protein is CASSKALGCLQGPCQPQHF.

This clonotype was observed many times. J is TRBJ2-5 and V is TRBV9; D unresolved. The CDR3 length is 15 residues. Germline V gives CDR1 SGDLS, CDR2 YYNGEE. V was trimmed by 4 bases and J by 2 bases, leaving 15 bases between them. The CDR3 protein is CASSPAPQIQETQYF. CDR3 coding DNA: TGTGCCAGCAGCCCCGCGCCACAGATTCAAGAGACCCAGTACTTC.

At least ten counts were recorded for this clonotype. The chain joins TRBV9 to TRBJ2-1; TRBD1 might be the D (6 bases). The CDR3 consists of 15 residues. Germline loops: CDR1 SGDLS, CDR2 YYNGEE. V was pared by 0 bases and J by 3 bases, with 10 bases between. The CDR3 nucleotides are TGTGCCAGCAGCGTAGGCGGACAGAGCTACAATGAGCAGTTCTTC. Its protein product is CASSVGGQSYNEQFF.

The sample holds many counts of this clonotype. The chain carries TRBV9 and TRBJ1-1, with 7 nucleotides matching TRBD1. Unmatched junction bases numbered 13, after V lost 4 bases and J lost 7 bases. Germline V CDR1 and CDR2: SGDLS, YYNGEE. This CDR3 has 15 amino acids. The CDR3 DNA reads TGTGCCAGCAGCTTCTGGACAGGAGGGGAAAGTGAAGCTTTCTTT. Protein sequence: CASSFWTGGESEAFF.

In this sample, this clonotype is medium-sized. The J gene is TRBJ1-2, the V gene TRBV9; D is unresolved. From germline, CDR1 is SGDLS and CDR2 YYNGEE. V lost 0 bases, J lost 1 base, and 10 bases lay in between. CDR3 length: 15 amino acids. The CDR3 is CASSVGPDYNYGYTF. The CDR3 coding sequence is TGTGCCAGCAGCGTAGGGCCGGACTATAACTATGGCTACACCTTC.

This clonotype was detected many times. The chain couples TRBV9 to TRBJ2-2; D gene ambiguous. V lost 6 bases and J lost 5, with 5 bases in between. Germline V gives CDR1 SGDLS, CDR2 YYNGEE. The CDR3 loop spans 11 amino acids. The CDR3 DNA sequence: TGTGCCAGCACCGGTACCGGGGAGCTGTTTTTT. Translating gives CASTGTGELFF. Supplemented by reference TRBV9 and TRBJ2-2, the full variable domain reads DSGVTQTPKHLITATGQRVTLRCSPRSGDLSVYWYQQSLDQGLQFLIQYYNGEERAKGNILERFSAQQFPDLHSELNLSSLELGDSALYFCASTGTGELFFGEGSRLTVL.

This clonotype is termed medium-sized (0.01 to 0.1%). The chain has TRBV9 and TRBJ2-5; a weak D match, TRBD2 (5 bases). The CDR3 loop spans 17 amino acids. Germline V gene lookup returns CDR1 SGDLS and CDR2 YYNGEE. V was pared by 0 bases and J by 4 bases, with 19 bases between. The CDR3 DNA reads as TGTGCCAGCAGCGTAGCTCCGGGAACCAGCTTCGGAGAGACCCAGTACTTC. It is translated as CASSVAPGTSFGETQYF.

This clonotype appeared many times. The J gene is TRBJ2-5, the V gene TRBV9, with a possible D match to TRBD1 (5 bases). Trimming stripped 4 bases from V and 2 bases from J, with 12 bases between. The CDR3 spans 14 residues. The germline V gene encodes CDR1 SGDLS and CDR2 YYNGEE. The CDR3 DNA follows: TGTGCCAGCAGCCCAGTAGGACATCAAGAGACCCAGTACTTC. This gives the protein CASSPVGHQETQYF.

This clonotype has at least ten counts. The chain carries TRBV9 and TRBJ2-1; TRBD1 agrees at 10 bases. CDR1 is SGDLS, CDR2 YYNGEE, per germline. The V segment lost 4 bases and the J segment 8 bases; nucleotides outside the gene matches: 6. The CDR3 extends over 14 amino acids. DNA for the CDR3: TGTGCCAGCAGCCCCCGGGACAGGGGTTATGAGCAGTTCTTC. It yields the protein CASSPRDRGYEQFF.

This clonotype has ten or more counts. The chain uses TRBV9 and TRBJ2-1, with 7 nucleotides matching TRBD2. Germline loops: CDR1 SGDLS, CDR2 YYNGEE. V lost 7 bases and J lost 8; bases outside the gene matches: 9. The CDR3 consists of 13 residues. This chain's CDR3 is CASGRAGYDEQFF. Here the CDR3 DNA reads TGTGCCAGCGGGAGGGCAGGGTATGATGAGCAGTTCTTC. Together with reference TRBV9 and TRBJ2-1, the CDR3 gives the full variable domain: DSGVTQTPKHLITATGQRVTLRCSPRSGDLSVYWYQQSLDQGLQFLIQYYNGEERAKGNILERFSAQQFPDLHSELNLSSLELGDSALYFCASGRAGYDEQFFGPGTRLTVL.